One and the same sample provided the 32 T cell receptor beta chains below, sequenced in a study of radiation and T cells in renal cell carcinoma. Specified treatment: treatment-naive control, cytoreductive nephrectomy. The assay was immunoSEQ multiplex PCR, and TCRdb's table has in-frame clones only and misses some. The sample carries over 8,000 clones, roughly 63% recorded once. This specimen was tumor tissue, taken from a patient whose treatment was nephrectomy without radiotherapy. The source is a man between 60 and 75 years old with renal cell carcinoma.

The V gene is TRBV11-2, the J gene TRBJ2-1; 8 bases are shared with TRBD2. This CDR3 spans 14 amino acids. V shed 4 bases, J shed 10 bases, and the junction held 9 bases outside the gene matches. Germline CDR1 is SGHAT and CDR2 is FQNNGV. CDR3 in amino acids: CASSSRTSRGEQFF. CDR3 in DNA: TGTGCCAGCAGCTCGAGGACTAGCCGTGGGGAGCAGTTCTTC.

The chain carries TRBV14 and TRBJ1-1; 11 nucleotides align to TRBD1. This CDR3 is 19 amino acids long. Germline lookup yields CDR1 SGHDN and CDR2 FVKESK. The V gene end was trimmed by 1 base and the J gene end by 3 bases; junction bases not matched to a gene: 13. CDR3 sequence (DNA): TGTGCCAGCAGCCAAGGGCCGGACAGGGGGCGCGATCAGGACACTGAAGCTTTCTTT. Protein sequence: CASSQGPDRGRDQDTEAFF.

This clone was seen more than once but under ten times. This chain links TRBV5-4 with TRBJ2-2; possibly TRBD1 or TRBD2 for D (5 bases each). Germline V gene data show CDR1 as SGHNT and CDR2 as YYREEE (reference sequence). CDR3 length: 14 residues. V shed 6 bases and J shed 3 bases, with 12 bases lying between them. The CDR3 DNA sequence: TGTGCCAGCAAAGAGGGGCGCGACACCGGGGAGCTGTTTTTT. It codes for CASKEGRDTGELFF.

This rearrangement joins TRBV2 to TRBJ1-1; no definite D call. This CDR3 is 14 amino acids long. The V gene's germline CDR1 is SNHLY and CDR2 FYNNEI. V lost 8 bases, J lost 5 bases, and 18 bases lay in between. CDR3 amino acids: CASSEEGRRTEAFF. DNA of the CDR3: TGTGCCAGCTCGGAGGAGGGCAGGAGGACTGAAGCTTTCTTT.

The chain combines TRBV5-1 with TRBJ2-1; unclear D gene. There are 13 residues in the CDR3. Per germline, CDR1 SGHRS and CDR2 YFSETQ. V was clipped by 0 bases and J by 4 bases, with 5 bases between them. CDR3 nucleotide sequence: TGCGCCAGCAGCTTGGGGGTTTACAATGAGCAGTTCTTC. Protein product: CASSLGVYNEQFF.

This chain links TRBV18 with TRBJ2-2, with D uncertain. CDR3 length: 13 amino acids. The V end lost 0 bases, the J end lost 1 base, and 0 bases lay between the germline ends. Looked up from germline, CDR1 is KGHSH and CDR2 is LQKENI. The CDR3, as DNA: TGTGCCAGCTCACCACCGAACACCGGGGAGCTGTTTTTT. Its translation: CASSPPNTGELFF. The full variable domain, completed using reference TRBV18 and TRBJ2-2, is NAGVMQNPRHLVRRRGQEARLRCSPMKGHSHVYWYRQLPEEGLKFMVYLQKENIIDESGMPKERFSAEFPKEGPSILRIQQVVRGDSAAYFCASSPPNTGELFFGEGSRLTVL.

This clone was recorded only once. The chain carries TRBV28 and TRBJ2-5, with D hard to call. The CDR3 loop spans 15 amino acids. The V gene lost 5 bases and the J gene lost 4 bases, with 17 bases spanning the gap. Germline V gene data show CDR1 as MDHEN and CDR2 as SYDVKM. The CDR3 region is CASSPPGHRGETQYF. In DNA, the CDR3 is TGTGCCAGCAGTCCGCCGGGCCACAGAGGAGAGACCCAGTACTTC.

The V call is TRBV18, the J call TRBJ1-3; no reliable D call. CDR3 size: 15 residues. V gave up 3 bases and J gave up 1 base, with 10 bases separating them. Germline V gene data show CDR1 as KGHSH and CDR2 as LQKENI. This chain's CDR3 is CASSPSSVSGNTIYF. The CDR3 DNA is TGTGCCAGCTCACCCTCCTCGGTATCTGGAAACACCATATATTTT. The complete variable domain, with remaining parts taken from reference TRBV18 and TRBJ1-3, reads NAGVMQNPRHLVRRRGQEARLRCSPMKGHSHVYWYRQLPEEGLKFMVYLQKENIIDESGMPKERFSAEFPKEGPSILRIQQVVRGDSAAYFCASSPSSVSGNTIYFGEGSWLTVV.

The CDR3 DNA follows: TGTGCCAGCAGCTTAGGGGGTACGGACGGATCCTACGAGCAGTACTTC. Amino acids: CASSLGGTDGSYEQYF. V is TRBV7-8 and J is TRBJ2-7; the D is unclear. The germline gives CDR1 SGHVS, CDR2 FQNEAQ. Trimming cost V 1 base and J 1 base, with 14 bases left between them. CDR3 length equals 16 residues.

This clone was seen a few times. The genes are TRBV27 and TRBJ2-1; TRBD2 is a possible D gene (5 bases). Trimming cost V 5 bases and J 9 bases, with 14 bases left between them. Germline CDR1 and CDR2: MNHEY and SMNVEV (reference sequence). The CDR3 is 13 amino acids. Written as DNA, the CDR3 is TGTGCCAGCAGTAACACGCTAGCCGGTGAGCAGTTCTTC. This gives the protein CASSNTLAGEQFF.

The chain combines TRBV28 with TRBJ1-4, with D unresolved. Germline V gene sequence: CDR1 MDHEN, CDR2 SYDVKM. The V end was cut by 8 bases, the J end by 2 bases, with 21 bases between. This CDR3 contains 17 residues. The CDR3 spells CASQTLKRGLTNEKLFF. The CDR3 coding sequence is TGTGCCAGCCAAACCCTGAAGCGAGGACTTACTAATGAAAAACTGTTTTTT.

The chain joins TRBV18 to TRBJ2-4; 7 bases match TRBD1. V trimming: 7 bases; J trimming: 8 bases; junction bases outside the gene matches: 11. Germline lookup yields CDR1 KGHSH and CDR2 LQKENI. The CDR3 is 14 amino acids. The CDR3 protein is CASYNRGLGDIQYF. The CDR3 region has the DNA TGTGCCAGCTACAATAGGGGGCTTGGGGACATTCAGTACTTC.

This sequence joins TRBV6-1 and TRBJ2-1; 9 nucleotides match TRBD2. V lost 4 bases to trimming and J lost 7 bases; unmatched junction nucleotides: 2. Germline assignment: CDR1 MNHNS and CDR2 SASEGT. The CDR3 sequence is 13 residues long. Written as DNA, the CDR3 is TGTGCCAGCAGTGTTACTAGCGGGAATGAGCAGTTCTTC. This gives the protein CASSVTSGNEQFF.

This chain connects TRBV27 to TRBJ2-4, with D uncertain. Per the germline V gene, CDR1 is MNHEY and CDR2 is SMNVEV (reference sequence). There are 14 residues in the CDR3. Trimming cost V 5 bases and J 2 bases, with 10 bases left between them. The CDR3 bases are TGTGCCAGCAGTCAGGCGACACCCAAAAACATTCAGTACTTC. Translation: CASSQATPKNIQYF.

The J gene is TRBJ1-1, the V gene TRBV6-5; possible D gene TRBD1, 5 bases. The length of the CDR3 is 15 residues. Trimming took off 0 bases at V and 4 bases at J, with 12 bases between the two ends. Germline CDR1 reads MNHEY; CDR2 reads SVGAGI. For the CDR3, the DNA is TGTGCCAGCAGTTACTCGAGGGAGAGGGGCACTGAAGCTTTCTTT. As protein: CASSYSRERGTEAFF.

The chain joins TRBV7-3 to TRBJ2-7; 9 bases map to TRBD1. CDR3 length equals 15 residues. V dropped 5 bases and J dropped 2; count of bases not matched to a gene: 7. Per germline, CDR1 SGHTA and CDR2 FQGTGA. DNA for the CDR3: TGTGCCAGCAGCGAACAGGGGGCAGGCCCCTACGAGCAGTACTTC. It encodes CASSEQGAGPYEQYF. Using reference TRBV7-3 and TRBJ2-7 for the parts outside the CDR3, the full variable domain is GAGVSQTPSNKVTEKGKYVELRCDPISGHTALYWYRQSLGQGPEFLIYFQGTGAADDSGLPNDRFFAVRPEGSVSTLKIQRTERGDSAVYLCASSEQGAGPYEQYFGPGTRLTVT.

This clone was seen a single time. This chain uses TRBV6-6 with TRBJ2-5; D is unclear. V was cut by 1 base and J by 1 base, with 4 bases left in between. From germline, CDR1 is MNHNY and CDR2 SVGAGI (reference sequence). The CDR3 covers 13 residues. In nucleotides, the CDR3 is TGTGCCAGCAGTTACTGGGGCCAAGAGACCCAGTACTTC. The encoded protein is CASSYWGQETQYF.

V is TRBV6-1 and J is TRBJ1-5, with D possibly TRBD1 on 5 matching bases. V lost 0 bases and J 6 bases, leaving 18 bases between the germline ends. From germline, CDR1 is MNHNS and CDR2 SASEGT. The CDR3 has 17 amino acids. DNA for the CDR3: TGTGCCAGCAGTGAAGCGTTGGAGGCCCTGAGGGGTCAGCCCCAGCATTTT. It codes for CASSEALEALRGQPQHF.

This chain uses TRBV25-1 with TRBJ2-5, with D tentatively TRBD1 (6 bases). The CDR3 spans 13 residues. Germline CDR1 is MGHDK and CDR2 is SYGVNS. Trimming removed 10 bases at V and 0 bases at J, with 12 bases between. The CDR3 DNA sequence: TGTGCCACCGGAAGGGGGTACCAAGAGACCCAGTACTTC. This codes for CATGRGYQETQYF.

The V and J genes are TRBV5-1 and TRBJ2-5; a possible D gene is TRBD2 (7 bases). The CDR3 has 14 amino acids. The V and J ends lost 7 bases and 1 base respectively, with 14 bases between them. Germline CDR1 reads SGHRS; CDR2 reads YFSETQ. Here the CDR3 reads CASSVGGAQETQYF. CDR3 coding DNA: TGCGCCAGCTCTGTGGGGGGGGCCCAAGAGACCCAGTACTTC.

The CDR3 spells CASSQTAPFPYDEQYF. DNA of the CDR3: TGTGCCAGCAGCCAGACGGCCCCATTCCCCTACGACGAGCAGTACTTC. The chain recombines TRBV16 with TRBJ2-7; no clear D. The CDR3 length is 16 residues. Germline V CDR1 and CDR2: KGHSY, FQNENV. V gave up 3 bases and J gave up 5 bases, with 20 bases separating them.

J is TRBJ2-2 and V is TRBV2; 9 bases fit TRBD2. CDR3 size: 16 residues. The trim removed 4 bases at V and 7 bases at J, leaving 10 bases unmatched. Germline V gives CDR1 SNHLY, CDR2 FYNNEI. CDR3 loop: CASSGGSGRDGGELFF. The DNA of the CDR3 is TGTGCCAGCAGTGGGGGTAGCGGGAGAGACGGCGGGGAGCTGTTTTTT. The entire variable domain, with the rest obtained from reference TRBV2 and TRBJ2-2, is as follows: EPEVTQTPSHQVTQMGQEVILRCVPISNHLYFYWYRQILGQKVEFLVSFYNNEISEKSEIFDDQFSVERPDGSNFTLKIRSTKLEDSAMYFCASSGGSGRDGGELFFGEGSRLTVL.

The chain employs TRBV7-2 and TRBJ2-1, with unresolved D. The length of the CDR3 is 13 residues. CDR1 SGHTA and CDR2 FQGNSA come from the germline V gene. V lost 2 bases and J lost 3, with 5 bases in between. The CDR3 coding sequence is TGTGCCAGCAGCTTATCCTACTACAATGAGCAGTTCTTC. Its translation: CASSLSYYNEQFF.

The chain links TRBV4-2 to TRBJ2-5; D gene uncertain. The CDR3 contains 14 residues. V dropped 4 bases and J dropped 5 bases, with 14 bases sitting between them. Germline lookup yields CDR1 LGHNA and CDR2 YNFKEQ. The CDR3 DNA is TGTGCCAGCAGCCGGGCTGGGGTTCAGGAGACCCAGTACTTC. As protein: CASSRAGVQETQYF.

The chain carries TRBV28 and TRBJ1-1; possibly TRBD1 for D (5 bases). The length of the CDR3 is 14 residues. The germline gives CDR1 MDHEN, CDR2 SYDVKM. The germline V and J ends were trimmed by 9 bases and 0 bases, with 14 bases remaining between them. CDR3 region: CASNRQALNTEAFF. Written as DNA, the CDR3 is TGTGCCAGTAACAGGCAAGCCCTGAACACTGAAGCTTTCTTT.

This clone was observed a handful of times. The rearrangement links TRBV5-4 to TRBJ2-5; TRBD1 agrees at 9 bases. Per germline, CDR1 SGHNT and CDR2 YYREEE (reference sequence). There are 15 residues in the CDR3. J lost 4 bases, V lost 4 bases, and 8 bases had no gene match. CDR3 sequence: CASSPRTGDGETQYF. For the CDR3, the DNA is TGTGCCAGCAGCCCGAGGACAGGGGACGGAGAGACCCAGTACTTC.

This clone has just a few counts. The CDR3 is CASSLRIYQPQHF. The DNA for the CDR3 is TGTGCCAGCAGTTTACGGATTTATCAGCCCCAGCATTTT. The gene calls are TRBV27 and TRBJ1-5, with D unclear. This CDR3 region has 13 residues. The V end lost 2 bases, the J end lost 5 bases, and 7 bases lay between the germline ends. Germline-derived CDR1 and CDR2 are MNHEY and SMNVEV (reference sequence).

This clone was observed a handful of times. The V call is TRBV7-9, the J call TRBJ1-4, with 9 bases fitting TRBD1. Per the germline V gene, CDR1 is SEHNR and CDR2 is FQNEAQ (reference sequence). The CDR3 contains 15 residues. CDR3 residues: CATPGSGQGYEKLFF. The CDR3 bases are TGTGCGACCCCGGGCAGCGGACAGGGGTATGAAAAACTGTTTTTT.

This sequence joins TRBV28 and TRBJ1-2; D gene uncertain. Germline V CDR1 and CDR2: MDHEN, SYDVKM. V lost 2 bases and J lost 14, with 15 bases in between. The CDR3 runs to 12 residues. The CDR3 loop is CASSLGSRPRTF. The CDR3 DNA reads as TGTGCCAGCAGTTTAGGGTCGAGGCCTCGGACCTTC.

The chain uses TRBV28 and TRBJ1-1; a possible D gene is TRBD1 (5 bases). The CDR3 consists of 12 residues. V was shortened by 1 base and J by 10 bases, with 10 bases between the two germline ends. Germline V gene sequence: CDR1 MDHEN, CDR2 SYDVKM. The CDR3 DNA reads TGTGCCAGCAGTTTATTAAGGGGAACAGCTTTCTTT. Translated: CASSLLRGTAFF.

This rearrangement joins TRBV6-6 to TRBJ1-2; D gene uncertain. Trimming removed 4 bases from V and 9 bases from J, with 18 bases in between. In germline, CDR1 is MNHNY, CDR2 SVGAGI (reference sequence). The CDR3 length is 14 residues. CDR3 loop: CASSFTAPGGRYTF. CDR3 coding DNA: TGTGCCAGCAGTTTCACCGCCCCCGGCGGGCGCTACACCTTC.

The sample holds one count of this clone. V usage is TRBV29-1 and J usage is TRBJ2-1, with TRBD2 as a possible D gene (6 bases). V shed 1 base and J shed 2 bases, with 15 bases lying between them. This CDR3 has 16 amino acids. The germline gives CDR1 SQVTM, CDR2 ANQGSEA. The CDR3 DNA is TGCAGCGTTGAAGGAGGAGGCGGGATCACCTACAATGAGCAGTTCTTC. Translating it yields CSVEGGGGITYNEQFF.